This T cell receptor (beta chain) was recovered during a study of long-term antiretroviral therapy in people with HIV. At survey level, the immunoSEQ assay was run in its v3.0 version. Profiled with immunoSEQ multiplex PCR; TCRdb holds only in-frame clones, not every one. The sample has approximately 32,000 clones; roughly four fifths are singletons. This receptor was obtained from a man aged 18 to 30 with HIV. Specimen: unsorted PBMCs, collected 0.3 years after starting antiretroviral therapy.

Here the CDR3 reads CASSPYRQGNEQFF. The CDR3, as DNA: TGCGCCAGCAGCCCGTACAGACAGGGCAATGAGCAGTTCTTC. V is TRBV5-1 and J is TRBJ2-1; 7 bases align to TRBD1. The V segment lost 4 bases and the J segment 6 bases; nucleotides outside the gene matches: 7. CDR1 is SGHRS and CDR2 is YFSETQ in the germline V gene. The CDR3 spans 14 residues.